The 26 T cell receptor beta chains below all came from one sample that was sequenced in a study of shared clonotypes between healthy human individuals. Generated by immunoSEQ multiplex PCR, the TCRdb table keeps only in-frame clones and is missing some. The table has 2 million to 2.5 million clones, roughly 94% seen once. The source material was naive CD4+ T cells sorted from blood. The subset was: CD45RA+ positively selected. The receptors were sampled from a man younger than 30 in good health.

The chain recombines TRBV7-2 with TRBJ1-5, with D perhaps TRBD1 (6 bases). The CDR3 runs 15 residues. The germline V and J ends were trimmed by 1 base and 8 bases, with 15 bases remaining between them. Germline V gives CDR1 SGHTA, CDR2 FQGNSA. The CDR3 DNA reads as TGTGCCAGCAGCTTAGAAAGACAGGTTGGCGAGCCCCAGCATTTT. Translation gives CASSLERQVGEPQHF.

This chain joins TRBV10-3 and TRBJ2-7; possibly TRBD2 for D (6 bases). This CDR3 comprises 15 residues. Trimming stripped 2 bases from V and 5 bases from J, with 16 bases between. Germline V gene data show CDR1 as ENHRY and CDR2 as SYGVKD. The CDR3 sequence is CAISEGGTSHDEQYF. The CDR3 region has the DNA TGTGCCATCAGTGAGGGCGGGACGAGCCACGACGAGCAGTACTTC.

V and J are TRBV6-5 and TRBJ2-7; D is ambiguous. V lost 6 bases to trimming and J lost 4 bases, with 13 bases between them. Germline values: CDR1 MNHEY, CDR2 SVGAGI. The CDR3 consists of 13 residues. The CDR3 region has the DNA TGTGCCAGCAGCCGAACTAAGCAGTACGAGCAGTACTTC. This sequence encodes CASSRTKQYEQYF.

For this clone: The same CDR3 can be traced to other DNA sequences in this sample. This chain uses TRBV5-1 with TRBJ2-2; 7 nucleotides match TRBD2. The germline V gene encodes CDR1 SGHRS and CDR2 YFSETQ. The trim removed 0 bases at V and 4 bases at J, leaving 3 bases unmatched. The CDR3 runs 15 residues. The CDR3 reads CASSLVAGATGELFF. DNA for the CDR3: TGCGCCAGCAGCTTGGTCGCGGGAGCCACCGGGGAGCTGTTTTTT.

This chain joins TRBV13 and TRBJ2-3; D remains unclear. Germline V gene data show CDR1 as PRHDT and CDR2 as FYEKMQ (reference sequence). The length of the CDR3 is 13 residues. Trimming removed 5 bases at V and 5 bases at J, with 11 bases between. CDR3 protein: CASSPRPGDTQYF. The CDR3 DNA reads TGTGCCAGCAGCCCTAGGCCGGGAGATACGCAGTATTTT.

CDR3 amino acids: CASNQASGNTIYF. As DNA, the CDR3 is TGTGCCAGCAATCAGGCGTCTGGAAACACCATATATTTT. J is TRBJ1-3 and V is TRBV6-1, with D unresolved. The germline V gene encodes CDR1 MNHNS and CDR2 SASEGT. The CDR3 contains 13 residues. Between the trimmed V and J ends, which lost 7 bases and 1 base, there was a span of 8 bases.

The chain recombines TRBV6-5 with TRBJ1-1, with a tentative D call TRBD1 (6 bases). Germline V lookup: CDR1 MNHEY, CDR2 SVGAGI. V lost 1 base and J 1 base, leaving 7 bases between the germline ends. The CDR3 runs to 14 residues. CDR3 sequence (DNA): TGTGCCAGCAGTTACTACAGGGCGAACACTGAAGCTTTCTTT. Translation: CASSYYRANTEAFF.

The chain is built from TRBV13 and TRBJ1-1; D might be TRBD1 (6 bases). V lost 5 bases to trimming and J lost 0 bases, with 13 bases between them. The CDR3 has 15 amino acids. Per the germline V gene, CDR1 is PRHDT and CDR2 is FYEKMQ (reference sequence). The CDR3 DNA follows: TGTGCCAGCAGCAACAAGGGACACCTGAACACTGAAGCTTTCTTT. Residues: CASSNKGHLNTEAFF.

This clone appeared a single time. The chain has TRBV9 and TRBJ2-3; TRBD1 matches at 9 bases. From germline, CDR1 is SGDLS and CDR2 YYNGEE. With 3 bases clipped from V and 3 bases from J, the junction kept 5 bases outside the gene matches. There are 15 residues in the CDR3. DNA of the CDR3: TGTGCCAGCAGCGGGAGGGACAGGGCGACAGATACGCAGTATTTT. It yields the protein CASSGRDRATDTQYF.

The chain uses TRBV28 and TRBJ2-3; D is possibly TRBD1 (6 bases). The V gene lost 6 bases and the J gene lost 0 bases, with 13 bases spanning the gap. Germline V CDR1 and CDR2: MDHEN, SYDVKM. The CDR3 contains 15 residues. CDR3 sequence (DNA): TGTGCCAGCAGACCCGGGACAACTAGCACAGATACGCAGTATTTT. This gives the protein CASRPGTTSTDTQYF.

The CDR3 reads CATGQGKNSPLHF. CDR3 nucleotide sequence: TGTGCCACCGGACAGGGGAAAAATTCACCCCTCCACTTT. This chain uses TRBV19 with TRBJ1-6; TRBD1 aligns across 9 bases. After removal of 10 bases from V and 7 bases from J, the junction contained 5 bases not matched to a gene. The CDR3 has 13 residues. CDR1 and CDR2 (germline): LNHDA, SQIVND (reference sequence).

Concerning this clone: Within the sample, other DNA sequences also encode this same CDR3. The chain uses TRBV6-6 and TRBJ1-4; TRBD1 matches at 9 bases. V lost 0 bases, J lost 8 bases, and 4 bases stayed unmatched. The CDR3 is made up of 15 amino acids. Germline lookup yields CDR1 MNHNY and CDR2 SVGAGI (reference sequence). The CDR3: CASSYSTGGYEKLFF. CDR3 sequence (DNA): TGTGCCAGCAGTTACTCTACAGGGGGCTACGAAAAACTGTTTTTT.

V and J are TRBV6-5 and TRBJ2-7; TRBD1 matches 8 bases. V dropped 6 bases and J dropped 6; count of bases not matched to a gene: 13. This CDR3 is 15 amino acids long. Germline V gives CDR1 MNHEY, CDR2 SVGAGI. The CDR3 DNA reads TGTGCCAGCAGCCACAGGACAGGGAGGTCGTCCGAGCAGTACTTC. It yields the protein CASSHRTGRSSEQYF.

The V gene is TRBV14, the J gene TRBJ2-2, with 7 bases lining up with TRBD1. V shed 1 base and J 5 bases; nucleotides not matched to a gene: 7. Germline-derived CDR1 and CDR2 are SGHDN and FVKESK. The CDR3 is 16 residues long. The CDR3 sequence is CASSQVRPTGTGELFF. DNA for the CDR3: TGTGCCAGCAGCCAAGTGCGCCCGACAGGGACCGGGGAGCTGTTTTTT.

The rearrangement links TRBV5-4 to TRBJ2-3; tentative D call: TRBD2 (5 bases). The germline V gene has CDR1 SGHNT and CDR2 YYREEE (reference sequence). V lost 0 bases to trimming and J lost 3 bases, with 11 bases between them. This CDR3 spans 15 amino acids. In DNA, the CDR3 is TGTGCCAGCAGCTTGGGACCTAGCCGAACAGATACGCAGTATTTT. It yields the protein CASSLGPSRTDTQYF. Using reference TRBV5-4 and TRBJ2-3 for the parts outside the CDR3, the full variable domain is ETGVTQSPTHLIKTRGQQVTLRCSSQSGHNTVSWYQQALGQGPQFIFQYYREEENGRGNFPPRFSGLQFPNYSSELNVNALELDDSALYLCASSLGPSRTDTQYFGPGTRLTVL.

This clone was picked up one time. This chain uses TRBV18 with TRBJ1-1; D remains ambiguous. V shed 0 bases and J shed 3 bases, with 17 bases lying between them. The length of the CDR3 is 17 residues. The germline V gene has CDR1 KGHSH and CDR2 LQKENI. CDR3 sequence reads: CASSPPGTLGTDTEAFF. The CDR3 DNA is TGTGCCAGCTCACCACCCGGTACGTTGGGTACGGACACTGAAGCTTTCTTT.

The V and J genes are TRBV27 and TRBJ2-4; 9 bases agree with TRBD1. This CDR3 is built from 17 residues. Germline CDR1 reads MNHEY; CDR2 reads SMNVEV (reference sequence). The trim removed 10 bases at V and 1 base at J, leaving 14 bases unmatched. CDR3 coding DNA: TGTGCCACGGGGGACAGGGACCCAAGAGGCGCCAAAAACATTCAGTACTTC. Protein: CATGDRDPRGAKNIQYF.

V gene TRBV9 combines with J gene TRBJ2-1, with a weak D call TRBD2 (5 bases). CDR3 length equals 16 residues. Germline CDR1 reads SGDLS; CDR2 reads YYNGEE. Trimming left V 0 bases short and J 5 bases short, with 15 bases between. CDR3 DNA: TGTGCCAGCAGCGTAGCCGGGTGGGAGTCTCACAATGAGCAGTTCTTC. Protein: CASSVAGWESHNEQFF.

The V gene is TRBV28, the J gene TRBJ2-7; 7 nucleotides align to TRBD1. The CDR3 is 16 residues long. Trimming cost V 3 bases and J 0 bases; bases outside gene matches: 8. Per germline, CDR1 MDHEN and CDR2 SYDVKM. The CDR3 protein is CASSFGWDSRSYEQYF. CDR3 bases: TGTGCCAGCAGTTTTGGTTGGGACAGTCGCTCCTACGAGCAGTACTTC. Variable domain in full (rest from reference TRBV28 and TRBJ2-7): DVKVTQSSRYLVKRTGEKVFLECVQDMDHENMFWYRQDPGLGLRLIYFSYDVKMKEKGDIPEGYSVSREKKERFSLILESASTNQTSMYLCASSFGWDSRSYEQYFGPGTRLTVT.

This sequence joins TRBV6-1 and TRBJ1-1; D gene uncertain. The V end lost 3 bases, the J end lost 6 bases, and 14 bases lay between the germline ends. Germline-derived CDR1 and CDR2 are MNHNS and SASEGT. The CDR3 contains 14 residues. Here the CDR3 reads CASSDWTPRPEAFF. CDR3 in DNA: TGTGCCAGCAGTGATTGGACTCCGCGACCTGAAGCTTTCTTT.

This clone has only one observation. As DNA, the CDR3 is TGTGCCAGCAGTGAAGCGGGACTAGCGGGAGGGTTTTACAATGAGCAGTTCTTC. Translating gives CASSEAGLAGGFYNEQFF. The gene calls are TRBV25-1 and TRBJ2-1, with 16 bases matching TRBD2. CDR3 length: 18 residues. The trim removed 2 bases at V and 4 bases at J, leaving 5 bases unmatched. From germline, CDR1 is MGHDK and CDR2 SYGVNS.

This chain connects TRBV5-4 to TRBJ2-2; D not certain. This CDR3 is 12 amino acids long. V lost 3 bases and J 7 bases, leaving 7 bases between the germline ends. Germline values: CDR1 SGHNT, CDR2 YYREEE (reference sequence). The CDR3 loop is CASSWTGGELFF. The CDR3 nucleotides are TGTGCCAGCAGCTGGACGGGCGGGGAGCTGTTTTTT.

The chain is built from TRBV5-4 and TRBJ2-3; the D is unclear. V lost 4 bases and J lost 0, with 12 bases in between. Germline lookup yields CDR1 SGHNT and CDR2 YYREEE (reference sequence). The CDR3 consists of 15 residues. CDR3 amino acids: CASSLGPPSTDTQYF. The CDR3 nucleotides read TGTGCCAGCAGCCTAGGACCCCCAAGCACAGATACGCAGTATTTT.

This chain joins TRBV5-4 and TRBJ2-5, with 9 bases identical to TRBD2. V lost 4 bases and J lost 5; bases outside the gene matches: 3. Germline CDR1 SGHNT, CDR2 YYREEE (reference sequence). The CDR3 spans 13 residues. CDR3 nucleotides: TGTGCCAGCAGCCCGGCGGGGGGGGAGACCCAGTACTTC. Translating it yields CASSPAGGETQYF.

The chain recombines TRBV7-2 with TRBJ2-6; 7 bases agree with TRBD1. This CDR3 comprises 17 residues. Germline V CDR1 and CDR2: SGHTA, FQGNSA. Unmatched junction bases numbered 11, after V lost 6 bases and J lost 3 bases. The CDR3, as DNA: TGTGCCAGCAGAGAGGAGGACAGGTTGGGTGGGGCCAACGTCCTGACTTTC. This gives the protein CASREEDRLGGANVLTF. Based on the CDR3 plus reference TRBV7-2 and TRBJ2-6, the full variable domain is GAGVSQSPSNKVTEKGKDVELRCDPISGHTALYWYRQSLGQGLEFLIYFQGNSAPDKSGLPSDRFSAERTGGSVSTLTIQRTQQEDSAVYLCASREEDRLGGANVLTFGAGSRLTVL.

For this clone: Other DNA sequences within the sample encode an identical CDR3. The rearrangement uses TRBV5-4 and TRBJ1-2; 8 nucleotides align to TRBD1. J was trimmed by 2 bases and V by 0 bases; bases with no gene match: 0. CDR1 and CDR2 from the germline V gene are SGHNT and YYREEE (reference sequence). The CDR3 sequence is 14 residues long. This chain's CDR3 is CASSLDRGNYGYTF. CDR3 coding DNA: TGTGCCAGCAGCTTGGACAGGGGGAACTATGGCTACACCTTC.